Listed below are T cell receptor beta chains from one sample, sequenced in a study of T cells in Graves' hyperthyroidism and ophthalmopathy. TCRdb reprocessed the multiplex PCR reads with MiXCR, giving one entry per CDR3 protein. The repertoire consists of about 410,000 distinct CDR3 sequences, with about 14% occurring once and the leading ten covering over 10%. The sample consisted of blood. These receptors were taken from a man aged 18-30 years with Graves' ophthalmopathy. The CDR3 runs from the conserved cysteine through the conserved F or W. The D gene is left open where the match is weak. Size values are once, few and many counts, or a class for expanded clones, and some rows have none.

J gene	D gene	clone size	V gene	CDR3 protein	CDR3 DNA
TRBJ1-1	.	few	TRBV19	CASSIGAAAEAFF	TGTGCCAGTAGTATTGGGGCAGCAGCTGAAGCTTTCTTT
TRBJ1-2	.	.	TRBV6-5	CASSYPGSYGYTF	TGTGCCAGCAGTTACCCAGGGTCCTATGGCTACACCTTC
TRBJ1-4	.	many	TRBV6-1	CASSLNRDSSEKLFF	TGTGCCAGCAGTTTAAACAGGGATTCGAGTGAAAAACTGTTTTTT
TRBJ2-7	.	few	TRBV5-1	CASSSGRFYEQYF	TGCGCCAGCAGCTCAGGGCGATTCTACGAGCAGTACTTC
TRBJ1-4	.	many	TRBV2	CASSARGVTNEKLFF	TGTGCCAGCAGTGCGAGGGGGGTGACTAATGAAAAACTGTTTTTT
TRBJ2-2	.	many	TRBV29-1	CSVVNTGELFF	TGCAGCGTCGTGAACACCGGGGAGCTGTTTTTT
TRBJ1-1	TRBD1	many	TRBV7-6	CASSLGDRGDTEAFF	TGTGCCAGCAGCTTGGGGGACAGGGGAGACACTGAAGCTTTCTTT
TRBJ2-5	TRBD2	.	TRBV5-1	CASSLAVAGGFETQYF	TGCGCCAGCAGCTTGGCAGTAGCGGGAGGTTTTGAGACCCAGTACTTC
TRBJ1-1	TRBD1	.	TRBV10-2	CASSDLDRGTEAFF	TGCGCCAGCAGTGATTTGGACAGGGGCACTGAAGCTTTCTTT
TRBJ2-3	TRBD2	few	TRBV6-1	CASSRGGITDTQYF	TGTGCCAGCAGCCGCGGGGGAATCACAGATACGCAGTATTTT
TRBJ1-1	.	many	TRBV18	CASCRVGGPEAFF	TGTGCCAGCTGTCGGGTTGGGGGGCCTGAAGCTTTCTTT
TRBJ2-1	.	.	TRBV6-1	CASSTGGPKQFF	TGTGCCAGCAGCACCGGAGGGCCGAAGCAGTTCTTC
TRBJ1-5	.	many	TRBV30	CAWSRTSNQPQHF	TGTGCCTGGAGCCGTACTAGCAATCAGCCCCAGCATTTT
TRBJ1-2	.	few	TRBV5-1	CASGLEVTNYGYTF	TGCGCCAGCGGTCTGGAAGTCACGAACTATGGCTACACCTTC
TRBJ2-7	TRBD1	many	TRBV6-2/TRBV6-3	CASSYSGTGGFNEQYF	TGTGCCAGCAGTTACTCGGGGACAGGGGGTTTCAACGAGCAGTACTTC
TRBJ2-7	.	many	TRBV20-1	CSARPQSSEQYF	TGCAGTGCTAGGCCCCAATCCTCCGAGCAGTACTTC
TRBJ2-7	.	many	TRBV6-6	CASSYSPKNYEQYF	TGTGCCAGCAGTTACTCGCCAAAAAACTACGAGCAGTACTTC
TRBJ1-6	.	.	TRBV3-1	CASSQDPAVGAYNSPLHF	TGTGCCAGCAGCCAAGATCCGGCGGTTGGGGCCTATAATTCACCCCTCCACTTT
TRBJ1-2	TRBD1	many	TRBV5-1	CASSPTGGVGYGYTF	TGCGCCAGCAGCCCCACAGGGGGCGTTGGCTATGGCTACACCTTC
TRBJ2-1	TRBD2	few	TRBV6-1	CASSPRGGFYNEQFF	TGTGCCAGCAGCCCCCGGGGGGGGTTCTACAATGAGCAGTTCTTC
TRBJ1-2	.	few	TRBV30	CAWSPGGSAGYTF	TGTGCCTGGAGTCCTGGGGGCTCGGCCGGCTACACCTTC
TRBJ1-6	.	many	TRBV20-1	CSSERAGGYSPLHF	TGCAGTTCCGAGAGGGCGGGTGGCTACTCACCCCTCCACTTT
TRBJ2-3	.	few	TRBV7-3	CASSLGTNSHADTQYF	TGTGCCAGCAGCTTAGGCACTAATTCTCATGCAGATACGCAGTATTTT
TRBJ2-1	.	.	TRBV14	CASSQALGGVYNEQFF	TGTGCCAGCAGCCAAGCCCTCGGGGGTGTCTACAATGAGCAGTTCTTC
TRBJ2-5	TRBD2	.	TRBV20-1	CSAGGLAGGETQYF	TGCAGTGCGGGGGGACTAGCGGGAGGAGAGACCCAGTACTTC
TRBJ1-1	.	many	TRBV7-2	CASSLVSRPEAFF	TGTGCCAGCAGCTTAGTTTCCAGGCCTGAAGCTTTCTTT
TRBJ2-1	.	many	TRBV29-1	CSVAPGTKDGEQFF	TGCAGCGTTGCCCCCGGGACGAAAGACGGTGAGCAGTTCTTC
TRBJ2-7	.	many	TRBV3-1	CASSQTGQPYEQYF	TGTGCCAGCAGCCAAACAGGGCAGCCCTACGAGCAGTACTTC
TRBJ2-1	.	.	TRBV27	CASKAGGNEQFF	TGTGCCAGCAAGGCAGGCGGGAATGAGCAGTTCTTC
TRBJ1-2	TRBD1	once	TRBV7-9	CASSLVRDRVEGYTF	TGTGCCAGCAGCTTAGTCCGAGACAGGGTCGAAGGCTACACCTTC
TRBJ2-3	.	many	TRBV4-1	CASSQDLEPPTDTQYF	TGCGCCAGCAGCCAAGATTTGGAACCCCCCACAGATACGCAGTATTTT
TRBJ1-2	TRBD1	.	TRBV5-1	CASSPPTGGLFGYTF	TGCGCCAGCAGCCCACCGACAGGGGGTCTCTTTGGCTACACCTTC
TRBJ2-1	TRBD2	.	TRBV24-1	CATSDKASGYNEQFF	TGTGCCACCAGTGATAAGGCTAGCGGCTACAATGAGCAGTTCTTC
TRBJ1-5	TRBD1	.	TRBV7-9	CASSSGTGEPQHF	TGTGCCAGCAGCTCTGGGACAGGGGAGCCCCAGCATTTT
TRBJ2-1	TRBD2	.	TRBV28	CASSSLGGTSGRAGNEQFF	TGTGCCAGCAGTTCCTTAGGGGGGACTAGCGGGAGGGCTGGCAATGAGCAGTTCTTC
TRBJ2-5	.	few	TRBV19	CASSRGRAETQYF	TGTGCCAGTAGTAGGGGCCGGGCGGAGACCCAGTACTTC
TRBJ2-1	TRBD2	many	TRBV2	CASSTSGRSGEQFF	TGTGCCAGCAGTACTAGCGGGAGGAGCGGTGAGCAGTTCTTC
TRBJ2-7	.	many	TRBV29-1	CSVPLGSYEQYF	TGCAGCGTCCCCCTGGGGTCCTACGAGCAGTACTTC
TRBJ2-1	TRBD2	many	TRBV3-1	CASSQDGTSGYEQFF	TGTGCCAGCAGCCAAGACGGGACTAGCGGGTATGAGCAGTTCTTC
TRBJ2-7	TRBD2	many	TRBV12-3/TRBV12-4	CASSPLLAGTYEQYF	TGTGCCAGCAGTCCGTTATTAGCGGGGACCTACGAGCAGTACTTC
TRBJ1-4	.	few	TRBV2	CASEGGNEKLFF	TGTGCCAGCGAAGGTGGGAATGAAAAACTGTTTTTT
TRBJ2-3	.	many	TRBV2	CASTGATDTQYF	TGTGCCAGCACCGGGGCCACAGATACGCAGTATTTT
TRBJ2-1	.	many	TRBV13	CASSQDPHEQFF	TGTGCCAGCAGCCAGGACCCGCATGAGCAGTTCTTC
TRBJ2-5	TRBD2	.	TRBV12-3/TRBV12-4	CASSFRTSGQETQYF	TGTGCCAGCAGTTTTAGAACTAGCGGTCAAGAGACCCAGTACTTC
TRBJ1-6	TRBD1	many	TRBV6-1	CASTTGGDSPLHF	TGTGCCAGCACGACAGGGGGCGATTCACCCCTCCACTTT
TRBJ1-1	.	few	TRBV9	CASSVSWGGHTEAFF	TGTGCCAGCAGCGTGTCGTGGGGGGGCCACACTGAAGCTTTCTTT
TRBJ2-7	.	many	TRBV27	CASSFAVGGGNYEQYF	TGTGCCAGCAGTTTTGCTGTAGGAGGGGGGAACTACGAGCAGTACTTC
TRBJ2-2	TRBD2	many	TRBV20-1	CSARPGLALSGELFF	TGCAGTGCTAGGCCGGGACTAGCACTTTCCGGGGAGCTGTTTTTT
TRBJ1-5	TRBD1	few	TRBV10-1	CASSARQGLRSNQPQHF	TGCGCCAGCAGTGCACGACAGGGCCTCCGGAGCAATCAGCCCCAGCATTTT
TRBJ2-7	.	many	TRBV18	CASSPEPTGYEQYF	TGTGCCAGCTCACCTGAGCCCACGGGGTACGAGCAGTACTTC
TRBJ1-2	TRBD1	many	TRBV27	CASSIRQGDGYTF	TGTGCCAGCAGTATCAGACAGGGGGATGGCTACACCTTC
TRBJ2-5	TRBD1	many	TRBV6-1	CASSYWDRPIRTQYF	TGTGCCAGCAGTTACTGGGACAGGCCTATCAGGACCCAGTACTTC
TRBJ2-7	.	.	TRBV5-6	CASSFRDPSAYEQYF	TGTGCCAGCAGCTTTCGAGACCCCTCGGCCTACGAGCAGTACTTC
TRBJ2-7	.	many	TRBV2	CASIQLGYTYEQYF	TGTGCCAGCATCCAGCTGGGCTATACCTACGAGCAGTACTTC
TRBJ2-1	.	few	TRBV4-1	CASSQESGIAYNEQFF	TGCGCCAGCAGCCAAGAATCAGGGATAGCCTACAATGAGCAGTTCTTC
TRBJ2-6	TRBD2	few	TRBV6-4	CASSTSGGSGANVLTF	TGTGCCAGCAGTACTAGCGGAGGCTCTGGGGCCAACGTCCTGACTTTC
TRBJ2-5	.	many	TRBV29-1	CSVDAGRQETQYF	TGCAGCGTTGATGCAGGGAGACAAGAGACCCAGTACTTC
TRBJ2-3	TRBD2	.	TRBV4-1	CASSQQPYAGGHTDTQYF	TGTGCCAGCAGCCAACAACCCTACGCGGGAGGTCACACAGATACGCAGTATTTT
TRBJ1-1	TRBD1	.	TRBV5-1	CASSLGQGLGTEAFF	TGCGCCAGCAGCTTGGGACAGGGGTTGGGCACTGAAGCTTTCTTT